This T cell receptor (beta chain) was retrieved from a study of blood T cell repertoires in COVID-19. Overall study: PBMCs, B-cell-depleted T cells, or T cells provided the cDNA or gDNA that made up the material.

The table came from immunoSEQ multiplex PCR; TCRdb's copy has only in-frame clones and leaves some out. The sample yields approximately 93,000 clones, 85% to 90% seen once. The CDR3 contains 15 residues. J gave up 4 bases and V 6 bases, and 10 bases lay outside the gene matches. The germline V gene has CDR1 SGHVS and CDR2 FQNEAQ. The V gene is TRBV7-8, the J gene TRBJ1-1, with 8 bases lining up with TRBD1. Sequencing input: peripheral blood. The TCR originated in a human donor in a cohort sampled during active COVID-19. CDR3 in amino acids: CASSFTGGRGTEAFF. The DNA of the CDR3 is TGTGCCAGCAGTTTTACAGGGGGAAGGGGCACTGAAGCTTTCTTT.